Listed below are T cell receptor beta chains from one sample, sequenced in a study of glioma-infiltrating T cells after dendritic cell vaccination. Produced via immunoSEQ multiplex PCR; TCRdb's table is partial and in-frame only. The table has roughly 85,000 clones, 85% seen once; the top ten hold about 9.3%. This material consisted of blood, taken after dendritic cell vaccination. These receptors all stem from a human donor with glioblastoma. The CDR3 runs from the conserved cysteine through the conserved F or W. The D gene is left open where the match is weak. Expanded clones get a size class; other rows say once, few or many, or leave the size out.

>TRBD1|TRBJ2-2|TRBV2|-
TGTGCCAGCAGTGATGAGGACAGGGGGGACCGGGAGCTGTTTTTT
CASSDEDRGDRELFF
>-|TRBJ2-7|TRBV5-5|-
TGTGCCAGCAGCTTATCAGCCTACGAGCAGTACTTC
CASSLSAYEQYF
>TRBD1|TRBJ1-1|TRBV7-8|-
TGTGCCAGCAGCCGCCGGGACAGGGGCTTTGAAGCTTTCTTT
CASSRRDRGFEAFF
>TRBD2|TRBJ2-7|TRBV7-9|-
TGTGCCAGCAGCTCCCCCCCGGGAGGAGCACCCTACGAGCAGTACTTC
CASSSPPGGAPYEQYF
>TRBD1|TRBJ1-2|TRBV7-9|-
TGTGCCAGCAGCTCCGCTGGACAGGGCTATGGCTACACCTTC
CASSSAGQGYGYTF
>TRBD1|TRBJ1-1|TRBV28|-
TGTGCCAGCAGTGTAACAGGGGTTTCAGCTTTCTTT
CASSVTGVSAFF
>TRBD1|TRBJ1-4|TRBV7-6|-
TGTGCCAGCAGCACGGGACAGGGGAAAGAAAAACTGTTTTTT
CASSTGQGKEKLFF
>-|TRBJ2-7|TRBV7-8|few
TGTGCCAGCAGCCTTACGGACTCCAGCTCCTACGAGCAGTACTTC
CASSLTDSSSYEQYF
>-|TRBJ2-3|TRBV6-4|-
TGTGCCAGCAGTGCGACTAGAAGCACAGATACGCAGTATTTT
CASSATRSTDTQYF
>-|TRBJ2-2|TRBV15|-
TGTGCCACCAGCAGAGGGACACCGAACACCGGGGAGCTGTTTTTT
CATSRGTPNTGELFF
>TRBD1|TRBJ2-7|TRBV19|few
TGTGCCAGTAGTTCGGACAGGGTGGGTGGCGAGCAGTACTTC
CASSSDRVGGEQYF
>TRBD1|TRBJ1-2|TRBV7-3|-
TGTGCCAGCAGCTTAACGCCTCCGGGACAGGGGGCGGGTGGCTACACCTTC
CASSLTPPGQGAGGYTF
>TRBD1|TRBJ2-5|TRBV19|-
TGTGCCAGTAGTATCCGGGACAGGGGGCCCCAAGAGACCCAGTACTTC
CASSIRDRGPQETQYF
>TRBD2|TRBJ2-1|TRBV27|-
TGTGCCAGCAGTCCGGGACTAGCTATGAAGCAGTTCTTC
CASSPGLAMKQFF
>-|TRBJ2-7|TRBV25-1|-
TGTGCCAGCAGTGAATTGGCAGACACCTACGAGCAGTACTTC
CASSELADTYEQYF
>TRBD2|TRBJ2-7|TRBV13|-
TGTGCCAGCAGCTTAGCCCGGACTAGCGGGAGAGGAAGGGGTTACGAGCAGTACTTC
CASSLARTSGRGRGYEQYF
>TRBD2|TRBJ2-2|TRBV28|-
TGTGCCAGCCGGGGGGTTCGGACCGGGGAGCTGTTTTTT
CASRGVRTGELFF
>TRBD1|TRBJ1-2|TRBV11-1|-
TGTGCCAGCAGCATACCTACAGGGGAGGAGGGCTATGGCTACACCTTC
CASSIPTGEEGYGYTF
>TRBD1|TRBJ1-5|TRBV30|-
TGTGCCTGGAGTGTACAGCAGGGGGGAGCGGGCAATCAGCCCCAGCATTTT
CAWSVQQGGAGNQPQHF
>-|TRBJ2-2|TRBV7-3|-
TGTGCCAGCAGCTTAAGTCGGGGGAACACCGGGGAGCTGTTTTTT
CASSLSRGNTGELFF
>-|TRBJ2-2|TRBV7-8|-
TGTGCCAGCAGCCCGCCTCGGACCGGGGAGCTGTTTTTT
CASSPPRTGELFF
>TRBD2|TRBJ2-7|TRBV30|-
TGTGCCTGGAGTGTAGGGGTCGGCGGGAGGGCCAGGTACGAGCAGTACTTC
CAWSVGVGGRARYEQYF
>TRBD1|TRBJ2-3|TRBV5-1|-
TGCGCCAGCAGCCCCGGGACAGGGGGTTGGGATACGCAGTATTTT
CASSPGTGGWDTQYF
>TRBD1|TRBJ2-7|TRBV4-1|-
TGCGCCAGCAGCCAGGGGACAGGGAAGTTGTACGAGCAGTACTTC
CASSQGTGKLYEQYF
>-|TRBJ1-2|TRBV29-1|-
TGCAGCGTAGAAGGACAGCCCTATGGCTACACCTTC
CSVEGQPYGYTF
>TRBD1|TRBJ2-7|TRBV13|-
TGTGCCAGCAGCTTACTAGGGGGCTACTACGAGCAGTACTTC
CASSLLGGYYEQYF
>TRBD2|TRBJ2-1|TRBV7-8|-
TGTGCCAGCAGCTTCCTCGGGACTAGCGGAAACAATGAGCAGTTCTTC
CASSFLGTSGNNEQFF
>TRBD2|TRBJ2-3|TRBV5-4|-
TGTGCCAGCAGCTTCCCTAGCGGGGGAGGAGATACGCAGTATTTT
CASSFPSGGGDTQYF
>TRBD2|TRBJ2-7|TRBV29-1|-
TGCAGCGTCTCGGGGCGGGGGACCTACGAGCAGTACTTC
CSVSGRGTYEQYF
>TRBD1|TRBJ1-1|TRBV7-7|-
TGTGCCAGCAGTCCCGACAGGGACACTGAAGCTTTCTTT
CASSPDRDTEAFF
>-|TRBJ1-5|TRBV10-1|-
TGCGCCAGCAGTGAGTCACGGCAGGGATCCTATAGCAATCAGCCCCAGCATTTT
CASSESRQGSYSNQPQHF
>-|TRBJ2-6|TRBV15|-
TGTGCCACCAGCAGATGGACGGGTCCAGGGGAGAACATCTTCAGCTCTGGGGCCAACGTCCTGACTTTC
CATSRWTGPGENIFSSGANVLTF
>TRBD2|TRBJ2-3|TRBV5-1|-
TGCGCCAGCAGCTTGGCTCCGGCGGGGGGGCCGTCAGATACGCAGTATTTT
CASSLAPAGGPSDTQYF
>TRBD2|TRBJ2-3|TRBV2|-
TGTGCCAGCAGTGTAACTAGCGGACGCACAGATACGCAGTATTTT
CASSVTSGRTDTQYF
>-|TRBJ1-4|TRBV21-1|few
TGTGCCAGCAGGACAGGAAAACTGTTTTTT
CASRTGKLFF
>TRBD1|TRBJ1-2|TRBV19|-
TGTGCCAGCCGGGACAGGGGGCCTGGCTACACCTTC
CASRDRGPGYTF
>-|TRBJ2-2|TRBV27|-
TGTGCCAGCAGTTTACTCGCGGAGAACACCGGGGAGCTGTTTTTT
CASSLLAENTGELFF
>TRBD1|TRBJ2-3|TRBV2|-
TGTGCCAGCAGTCGACCGGGACAGGGAACAGATACGCAGTATTTT
CASSRPGQGTDTQYF
>-|TRBJ1-2|TRBV18|few
TGTGCCAGCTCACGTGAATACTACAGCGGCCAAAACTATGGCTACACCTTC
CASSREYYSGQNYGYTF
>-|TRBJ2-5|TRBV11-2|once
TGTGCCAGCAGCCGAAGCGAGACCCAGTACTTC
CASSRSETQYF
>-|TRBJ1-4|TRBV5-4|-
TGTGCCAGCAGCTTTGACCTGGGCGATGAAAAACTGTTTTTT
CASSFDLGDEKLFF
>TRBD2|TRBJ2-1|TRBV13|-
TGTGCCAGCAGCCCTACGATAGCGGGACTCTCCTACAATGAGCAGTTCTTC
CASSPTIAGLSYNEQFF
>-|TRBJ2-1|TRBV28|-
TGTGCCAGCAGTTTTGTCCCGGGGGTGGAATGGCTTGAGCAGTTCTTC
CASSFVPGVEWLEQFF
>TRBD1|TRBJ1-2|TRBV27|-
TGTGCCAGCAGTCCGCGGGACAGGGCCACCTATGGCTACACCTTC
CASSPRDRATYGYTF
>-|TRBJ1-3|TRBV6-5|few
TGTGCCAGCAGTTATGGGGGGTCCGGAAACACCATATATTTT
CASSYGGSGNTIYF
>-|TRBJ2-7|TRBV6-5|-
TGTGCCAGCAGTTTTGACAGGAAAGCCTACGAGCAGTACTTC
CASSFDRKAYEQYF
>TRBD1|TRBJ1-2|TRBV6-5|once
TGTGCCAGCAGTTACGGGACAGGGGCCAACTATGGCTACACCTTC
CASSYGTGANYGYTF
>TRBD1|TRBJ2-2|TRBV6-1|-
TGTGCCAGCAGTGAGGGGACAGGCCCAAAGAACACCGGGGAGCTGTTTTTT
CASSEGTGPKNTGELFF
>-|TRBJ1-4|TRBV4-3|-
TGCGCCAGCAGCCAAGATGGAGAGGGAGGCGGGGGGGGAGAAAAACTGTTTTTT
CASSQDGEGGGGGEKLFF
>TRBD1|TRBJ1-1|TRBV15|-
TGTGCCACCAGTGGGGACAGGGGCACTGAAGCTTTCTTT
CATSGDRGTEAFF
>TRBD1|TRBJ2-7|TRBV15|-
TGTGCCACCAGCAGAGATCGCACGGGACAGGGAAGCTACGAGCAGTACTTC
CATSRDRTGQGSYEQYF
>-|TRBJ2-7|TRBV18|-
TGTGCCAGCTCAAACAGGGACGAGCAGTACTTC
CASSNRDEQYF
>TRBD2|TRBJ2-5|TRBV9|-
TGTGCCAGCAGCGTAGTGCCGGGTAGCGGGCAAGAGACCCAGTACTTC
CASSVVPGSGQETQYF
>-|TRBJ2-7|TRBV6-5|-
TGTGCCAGCAGGGGCAATGTTTACGAGCAGTACTTC
CASRGNVYEQYF
>-|TRBJ1-1|TRBV28|-
TGTGCCAGCCGGGGGACTGAAGCTTTCTTT
CASRGTEAFF